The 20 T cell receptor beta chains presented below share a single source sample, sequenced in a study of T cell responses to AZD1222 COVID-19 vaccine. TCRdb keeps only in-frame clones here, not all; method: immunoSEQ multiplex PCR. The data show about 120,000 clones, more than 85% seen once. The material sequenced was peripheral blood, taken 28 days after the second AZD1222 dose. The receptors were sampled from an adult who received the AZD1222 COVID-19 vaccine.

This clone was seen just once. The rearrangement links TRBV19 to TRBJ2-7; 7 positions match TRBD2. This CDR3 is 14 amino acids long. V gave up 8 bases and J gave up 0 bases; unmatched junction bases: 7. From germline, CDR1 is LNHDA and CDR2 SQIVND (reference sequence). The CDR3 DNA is TGTGCCAGTGGTACCCTAGCGGTCTCCTACGAGCAGTACTTC. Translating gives CASGTLAVSYEQYF.

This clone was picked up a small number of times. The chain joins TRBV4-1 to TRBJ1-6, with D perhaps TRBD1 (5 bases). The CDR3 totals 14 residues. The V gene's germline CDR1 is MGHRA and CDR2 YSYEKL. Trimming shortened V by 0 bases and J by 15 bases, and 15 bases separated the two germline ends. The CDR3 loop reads CASSQEFGASFLHF. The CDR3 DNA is TGCGCCAGCAGCCAAGAATTCGGGGCCTCATTCCTCCACTTT.

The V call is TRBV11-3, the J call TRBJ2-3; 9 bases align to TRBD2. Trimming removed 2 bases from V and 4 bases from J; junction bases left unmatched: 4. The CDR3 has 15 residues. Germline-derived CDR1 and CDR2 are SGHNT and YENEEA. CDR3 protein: CASSLKRGAADTQYF. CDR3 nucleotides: TGTGCCAGCAGCTTAAAGCGGGGGGCGGCAGATACGCAGTATTTT.

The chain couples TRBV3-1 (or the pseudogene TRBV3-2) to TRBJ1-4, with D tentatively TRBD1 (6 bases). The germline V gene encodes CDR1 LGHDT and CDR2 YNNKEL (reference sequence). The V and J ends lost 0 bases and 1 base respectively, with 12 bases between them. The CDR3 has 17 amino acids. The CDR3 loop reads CASSQDWGAGTNEKLFF. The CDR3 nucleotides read TGTGCCAGCAGCCAAGACTGGGGGGCCGGAACTAATGAAAAACTGTTTTTT.

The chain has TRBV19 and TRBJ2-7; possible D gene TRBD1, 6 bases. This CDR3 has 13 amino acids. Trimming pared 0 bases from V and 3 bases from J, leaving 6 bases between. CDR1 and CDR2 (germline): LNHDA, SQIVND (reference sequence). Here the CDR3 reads CASSIDRGYEQYF. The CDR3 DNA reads TGTGCCAGTAGTATAGACAGGGGCTACGAGCAGTACTTC.

CDR3 amino acids: CSASGGGSRPEEAFF. The CDR3 nucleotides read TGCAGTGCTAGTGGCGGTGGCAGCAGACCTGAAGAAGCTTTCTTT. The chain is built from TRBV20-1 and TRBJ1-1; D not resolved. Germline V gives CDR1 DFQATT, CDR2 SNEGSKA (reference sequence). The V end lost 3 bases, the J end lost 8 bases, and 22 bases lay between the germline ends. The CDR3 is 15 amino acids.

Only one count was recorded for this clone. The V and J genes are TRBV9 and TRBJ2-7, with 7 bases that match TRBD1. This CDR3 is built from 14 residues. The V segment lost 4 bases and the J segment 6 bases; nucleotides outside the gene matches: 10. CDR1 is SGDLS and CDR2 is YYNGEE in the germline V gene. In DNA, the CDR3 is TGTGCCAGCAGCATCCTTGACAGGGCTGGCGAGCAGTACTTC. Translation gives CASSILDRAGEQYF.

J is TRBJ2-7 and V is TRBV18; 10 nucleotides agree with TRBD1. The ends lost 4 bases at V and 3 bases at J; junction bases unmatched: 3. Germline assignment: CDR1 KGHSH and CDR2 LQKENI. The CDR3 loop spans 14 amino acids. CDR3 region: CASSQGTGVYEQYF. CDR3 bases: TGTGCCAGCTCACAGGGGACAGGGGTCTACGAGCAGTACTTC.

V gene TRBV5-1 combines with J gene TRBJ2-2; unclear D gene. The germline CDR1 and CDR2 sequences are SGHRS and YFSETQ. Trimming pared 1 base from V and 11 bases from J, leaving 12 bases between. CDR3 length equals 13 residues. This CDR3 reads CASSLTLGGELFF. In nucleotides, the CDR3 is TGCGCCAGCAGCTTGACTTTAGGCGGCGAGCTGTTTTTT.

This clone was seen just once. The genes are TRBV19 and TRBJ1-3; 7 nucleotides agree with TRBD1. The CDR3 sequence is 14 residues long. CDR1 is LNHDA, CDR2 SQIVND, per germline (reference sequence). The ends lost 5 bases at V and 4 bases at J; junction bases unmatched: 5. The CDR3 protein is CASSLTGTGNTIYF. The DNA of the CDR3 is TGTGCCAGTAGTCTGACAGGGACAGGAAACACCATATATTTT.

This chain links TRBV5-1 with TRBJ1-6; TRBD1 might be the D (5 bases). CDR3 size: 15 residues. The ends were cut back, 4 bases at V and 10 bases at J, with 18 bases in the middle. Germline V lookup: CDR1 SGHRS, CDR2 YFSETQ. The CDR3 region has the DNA TGCGCCAGCAGCCCGGGCGGGGGAATGGGCTCACCCCTCCACTTT. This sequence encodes CASSPGGGMGSPLHF.

The CDR3 coding sequence is TGTGCCAGCACCGACCGAGCGGGGGGGATAGATACGCAGTATTTT. This sequence encodes CASTDRAGGIDTQYF. V and J are TRBV11-2 and TRBJ2-3, with 10 bases that match TRBD2. CDR1 and CDR2 (germline): SGHAT, FQNNGV. After removal of 7 bases from V and 5 bases from J, the junction contained 9 bases not matched to a gene. The length of the CDR3 is 15 residues. The variable domain in full, completed from reference TRBV11-2 and TRBJ2-3, reads EAGVAQSPRYKIIEKRQSVAFWCNPISGHATLYWYQQILGQGPKLLIQFQNNGVVDDSQLPKDRFSAERLKGVDSTLKIQPAKLEDSAVYLCASTDRAGGIDTQYFGPGTRLTVL.

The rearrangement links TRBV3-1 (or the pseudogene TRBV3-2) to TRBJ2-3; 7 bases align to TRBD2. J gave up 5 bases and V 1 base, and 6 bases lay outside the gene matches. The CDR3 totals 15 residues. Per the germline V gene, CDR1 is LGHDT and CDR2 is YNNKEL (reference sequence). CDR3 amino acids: CASSQGFGGIDTQYF. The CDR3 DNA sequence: TGTGCCAGCAGCCAAGGGTTCGGGGGGATAGATACGCAGTATTTT.

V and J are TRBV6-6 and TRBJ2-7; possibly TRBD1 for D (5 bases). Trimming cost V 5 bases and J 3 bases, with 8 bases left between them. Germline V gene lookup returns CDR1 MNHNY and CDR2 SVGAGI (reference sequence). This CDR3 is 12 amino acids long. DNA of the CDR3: TGTGCCAGCAGTGACAGTTACTACGAGCAGTACTTC. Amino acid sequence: CASSDSYYEQYF.

The CDR3 DNA follows: TGTGCCACCAGCAGACGAGGAGGGAGGGGCGTCACTGAAGCTTTCTTT. Amino acids: CATSRRGGRGVTEAFF. V and J are TRBV15 and TRBJ1-1; D is perhaps TRBD1 (5 bases). V was pared by 2 bases and J by 4 bases, with 17 bases between. The CDR3 loop spans 16 amino acids. The germline CDR1 and CDR2 sequences are LNHNV and YYDKDF (reference sequence).

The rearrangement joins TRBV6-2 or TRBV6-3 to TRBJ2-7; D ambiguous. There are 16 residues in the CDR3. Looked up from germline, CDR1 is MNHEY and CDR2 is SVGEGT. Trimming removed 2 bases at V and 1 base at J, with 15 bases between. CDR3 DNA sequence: TGTGCCAGCAGTTACGGCCCAAAGGAACAGTCCTACGAGCAGTACTTC. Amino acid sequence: CASSYGPKEQSYEQYF.

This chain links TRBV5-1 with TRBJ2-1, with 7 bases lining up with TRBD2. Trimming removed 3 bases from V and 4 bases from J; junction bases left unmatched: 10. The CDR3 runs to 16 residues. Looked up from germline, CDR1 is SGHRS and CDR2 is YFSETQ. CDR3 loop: CASSSEFQRDYNEQFF. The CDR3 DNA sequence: TGCGCCAGCAGCTCTGAGTTCCAGCGGGATTACAATGAGCAGTTCTTC.

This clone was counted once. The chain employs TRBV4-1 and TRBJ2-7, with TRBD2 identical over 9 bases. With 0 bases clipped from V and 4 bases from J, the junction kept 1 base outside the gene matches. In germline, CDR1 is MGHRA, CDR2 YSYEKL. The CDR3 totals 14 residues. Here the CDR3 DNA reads TGCGCCAGCAGCCAAGAAGCGGGGGGATACGAGCAGTACTTC. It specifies CASSQEAGGYEQYF.

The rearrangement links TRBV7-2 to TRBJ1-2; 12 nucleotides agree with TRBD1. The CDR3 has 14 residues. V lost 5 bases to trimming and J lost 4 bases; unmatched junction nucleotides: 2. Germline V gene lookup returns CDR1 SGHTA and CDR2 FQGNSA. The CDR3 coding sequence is TGTGCCAGCAGCGGGACAGGGGGCGCCTATGGCTACACCTTC. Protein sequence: CASSGTGGAYGYTF.

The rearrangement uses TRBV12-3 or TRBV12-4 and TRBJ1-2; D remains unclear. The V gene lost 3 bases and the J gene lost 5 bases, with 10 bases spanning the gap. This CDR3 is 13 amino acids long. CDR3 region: CASSFSGNYGYTF. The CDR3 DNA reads TGTGCCAGCAGTTTTTCGGGAAATTATGGCTACACCTTC.